The 18 T cell receptor beta chains presented below share a single source sample, sequenced in a study of T cells in localized non-small cell lung cancer. This table comes from immunoSEQ multiplex PCR, and its TCRdb copy is limited to in-frame clones, with some not included. The sample has under 100,000 clones, 88% seen once. The sample consisted of peripheral blood, taken before any cancer treatment. These receptors were taken from a woman aged 40-69 years with stage I squamous cell lung carcinoma.

This chain links TRBV18 with TRBJ2-5; D remains unclear. There are 11 residues in the CDR3. The germline V gene encodes CDR1 KGHSH and CDR2 LQKENI. Trimming left V 5 bases short and J 0 bases short, with 1 base between. For the CDR3, the DNA is TGTGCCAGCTCAGACCAAGAGACCCAGTACTTC. It yields the protein CASSDQETQYF.

The J gene is TRBJ1-1, the V gene TRBV5-1; TRBD1 aligns across 9 bases. The J segment lost 5 bases and the V segment lost 4 bases, leaving 9 bases of the junction unmatched. The CDR3 loop spans 15 amino acids. Germline lookup yields CDR1 SGHRS and CDR2 YFSETQ. The CDR3 DNA reads TGCGCCAGCAGCCTACTAGGACAGGGGTGGACTGAAGCTTTCTTT. It translates to CASSLLGQGWTEAFF.

This rearrangement joins TRBV2 to TRBJ1-1; D is undetermined. Germline V lookup: CDR1 SNHLY, CDR2 FYNNEI. The V end lost 5 bases, the J end lost 4 bases, and 5 bases lay between the germline ends. This CDR3 has 11 amino acids. CDR3 DNA sequence: TGTGCCAGCAGTCCCATCACTGAAGCTTTCTTT. Protein: CASSPITEAFF.

The rearrangement uses TRBV27 and TRBJ2-1; possibly TRBD2 for D (5 bases). Trimming stripped 5 bases from V and 4 bases from J, with 18 bases between. The CDR3 totals 16 residues. Per germline, CDR1 MNHEY and CDR2 SMNVEV (reference sequence). CDR3 sequence reads: CASSPARGLGYNEQFF. Written as DNA, the CDR3 is TGTGCCAGCAGTCCTGCCCGCGGGCTAGGGTACAATGAGCAGTTCTTC.

Only one count was recorded for this clone. The gene calls are TRBV10-1 and TRBJ2-5; TRBD1 agrees at 10 bases. The CDR3 length is 18 residues. From germline, CDR1 is WNHNN and CDR2 SYGVQD (reference sequence). The V segment lost 9 bases and the J segment 2 bases; nucleotides outside the gene matches: 18. The CDR3 region is CARLKLPPGQGVQETQYF. The CDR3 DNA is TGCGCCAGATTAAAACTCCCCCCAGGACAGGGGGTACAAGAGACCCAGTACTTC.

The V gene is TRBV27, the J gene TRBJ2-1, with 7 positions matching TRBD2. Trimming at V came to 4 bases and at J to 2 bases, leaving 2 bases not matched to a gene. Germline assignment: CDR1 MNHEY and CDR2 SMNVEV (reference sequence). The CDR3 covers 14 residues. The CDR3 bases are TGTGCCAGCAGTTACGGGAGGACCTACAATGAGCAGTTCTTC. This encodes CASSYGRTYNEQFF.

In nucleotides, the CDR3 is TGTGCCAGCAGACAGGGCCTACATCAGCCCCAGCATTTT. Translated: CASRQGLHQPQHF. This chain uses TRBV13 with TRBJ1-5, with a tentative D call TRBD1 (6 bases). The V end was cut by 6 bases, the J end by 5 bases, with 11 bases between. This CDR3 has 13 amino acids. Germline CDR1 reads PRHDT; CDR2 reads FYEKMQ (reference sequence).

The rearrangement links TRBV19 to TRBJ2-5; TRBD2 matches at 11 bases. J gave up 5 bases and V 7 bases, and 9 bases lay outside the gene matches. Per germline, CDR1 LNHDA and CDR2 SQIVND (reference sequence). The CDR3 has 15 residues. The CDR3 region has the DNA TGTGCCAGTAAAACTAGCGGGGGCCTCGCCGAGACCCAGTACTTC. Its protein is CASKTSGGLAETQYF. Filled out from reference TRBV19 and TRBJ2-5, the complete variable domain reads DGGITQSPKYLFRKEGQNVTLSCEQNLNHDAMYWYRQDPGQGLRLIYYSQIVNDFQKGDIAEGYSVSREKKESFPLTVTSAQKNPTAFYLCASKTSGGLAETQYFGPGTRLLVL.

CDR3 protein: CASSGGAREQYF. The CDR3, as DNA: TGTGCCAGCAGTGGAGGGGCGAGGGAGCAGTACTTC. This chain uses TRBV5-6 with TRBJ2-7; tentatively, D is TRBD2 (6 bases). V shed 5 bases and J shed 7 bases, with 13 bases lying between them. Per germline, CDR1 SGHDT and CDR2 YYEEEE. The CDR3 is made up of 12 amino acids.

The chain links TRBV20-1 to TRBJ2-7; the D is unclear. The germline V and J ends were trimmed by 5 bases and 6 bases, with 8 bases remaining between them. The CDR3 has 10 amino acids. Germline-derived CDR1 and CDR2 are DFQATT and SNEGSKA (reference sequence). The CDR3 is CSAGVAEQYF. CDR3 DNA: TGCAGTGCTGGAGTTGCCGAGCAGTACTTC.

The chain carries TRBV5-4 and TRBJ2-2, with 13 bases that match TRBD2. Germline V CDR1 and CDR2: SGHNT, YYREEE (reference sequence). The CDR3 length is 17 residues. The trim removed 4 bases at V and 0 bases at J, leaving 3 bases unmatched. This CDR3 reads CASSRLAGGANTGELFF. DNA for the CDR3: TGTGCCAGCAGCAGACTAGCGGGGGGCGCGAACACCGGGGAGCTGTTTTTT. Full variable domain (outside the CDR3, taken from reference TRBV5-4 and TRBJ2-2): ETGVTQSPTHLIKTRGQQVTLRCSSQSGHNTVSWYQQALGQGPQFIFQYYREEENGRGNFPPRFSGLQFPNYSSELNVNALELDDSALYLCASSRLAGGANTGELFFGEGSRLTVL.

This chain uses TRBV5-6 with TRBJ1-3; 7 bases are a match to TRBD1. From germline, CDR1 is SGHDT and CDR2 YYEEEE. This CDR3 is 16 amino acids long. V trimming: 4 bases; J trimming: 0 bases; junction bases outside the gene matches: 7. CDR3: CASSPSDRDSGNTIYF. The CDR3 nucleotides read TGTGCCAGCAGCCCGTCCGACAGGGACTCTGGAAACACCATATATTTT.

The chain recombines TRBV6-5 with TRBJ2-1; weak D call: TRBD2 (7 bases). Per the germline V gene, CDR1 is MNHEY and CDR2 is SVGAGI. V was trimmed by 5 bases and J by 4 bases, leaving 12 bases between them. The CDR3 is 14 amino acids. CDR3 sequence reads: CASSRGAGYNEQFF. Here the CDR3 DNA reads TGTGCCAGCAGTCGGGGGGCCGGGTACAATGAGCAGTTCTTC.

The rearrangement links TRBV13 to TRBJ1-2; 12 nucleotides agree with TRBD1. This CDR3 has 14 amino acids. V shed 5 bases, J shed 7 bases, and the junction held 5 bases outside the gene matches. CDR1 PRHDT and CDR2 FYEKMQ come from the germline V gene (reference sequence). This CDR3 reads CASSPGQGAVGYTF. The CDR3 DNA reads as TGTGCCAGCAGCCCGGGACAGGGGGCTGTTGGCTACACCTTC.

The chain carries TRBV7-9 and TRBJ1-1; no firm D call. The V and J ends lost 1 base and 3 bases respectively, with 18 bases between them. Germline V lookup: CDR1 SEHNR, CDR2 FQNEAQ (reference sequence). CDR3 length: 17 amino acids. The CDR3 spells CASSLGLGLGSDTEAFF. DNA of the CDR3: TGTGCCAGCAGCTTAGGTCTCGGATTGGGTTCGGACACTGAAGCTTTCTTT.

This clone appeared once. This chain connects TRBV19 to TRBJ2-7, with D unclear. This CDR3 contains 13 residues. Per germline, CDR1 LNHDA and CDR2 SQIVND (reference sequence). Trimming stripped 6 bases from V and 2 bases from J, with 11 bases between. CDR3 DNA sequence: TGTGCCAGTAGCCTAGGGTTAGCCTACGAGCAGTACTTC. It is translated as CASSLGLAYEQYF.

The rearrangement uses TRBV6-1 and TRBJ2-2; the D gene could be TRBD1 or TRBD2 (5 bases each). Germline V gene data show CDR1 as MNHNS and CDR2 as SASEGT. V lost 9 bases, J lost 0 bases, and 14 bases lay in between. The CDR3 runs 15 residues. The CDR3 loop is CASYSGRTNTGELFF. The CDR3 DNA reads TGTGCCAGTTACTCGGGACGCACGAACACCGGGGAGCTGTTTTTT.

V is TRBV27 and J is TRBJ1-6, with 7 positions matching TRBD1. This CDR3 contains 15 residues. Losses at the gene ends were 5 bases for V and 8 bases for J; bases not matched to a gene: 9. Germline CDR1 reads MNHEY; CDR2 reads SMNVEV (reference sequence). The chain's CDR3 is CASSLRQGRDSPLHF. DNA for the CDR3: TGTGCCAGCAGTCTTCGACAGGGCCGGGATTCACCCCTCCACTTT.